These 32 T cell receptor beta chains were all obtained from the same sample, sequenced in a study of T cell responses to AZD1222 COVID-19 vaccine. Data came from immunoSEQ multiplex PCR; TCRdb stores just in-frame clones and leaves some out. The sample contains roughly 150,000 clones, 80% to 95% of which appear only once. This sample comprised peripheral blood, obtained on day 0 of AZD1222 vaccination. The origin of the receptors is an adult in good health.

The chain recombines TRBV19 with TRBJ1-1; no definite D call. The CDR3 loop spans 13 amino acids. Looked up from germline, CDR1 is LNHDA and CDR2 is SQIVND (reference sequence). The germline V and J ends were trimmed by 4 bases and 2 bases, with 8 bases remaining between them. In DNA form, the CDR3 reads TGTGCCAGTAGTACTGTAATTAACACTGAAGCTTTCTTT. Translation gives CASSTVINTEAFF.

CDR3 loop: CASSIGLAGAQNTGELFF. The DNA of the CDR3 is TGTGCCAGCAGCATCGGACTAGCGGGGGCCCAGAACACCGGGGAGCTGTTTTTT. The gene calls are TRBV5-4 and TRBJ2-2; 13 positions agree with TRBD2. The junction had 7 bases not matched to a gene; V was cut back by 4 bases and J by 1 base. From germline, CDR1 is SGHNT and CDR2 YYREEE (reference sequence). CDR3 length: 18 residues.

The rearrangement joins TRBV6-6 to TRBJ2-1, with 7 bases lining up with TRBD2. This CDR3 comprises 16 residues. With 2 bases clipped from V and 0 bases from J, the junction kept 4 bases outside the gene matches. Germline V gene lookup returns CDR1 MNHNY and CDR2 SVGAGI (reference sequence). The CDR3 sequence is CASSYSPSGSYNEQFF. The CDR3 DNA reads TGTGCCAGCAGTTACAGCCCTAGCGGCTCCTACAATGAGCAGTTCTTC.

This clone appeared a single time. This rearrangement joins TRBV9 to TRBJ1-1; no definite D call. This CDR3 has 12 amino acids. Germline lookup yields CDR1 SGDLS and CDR2 YYNGEE. V dropped 4 bases and J dropped 8 bases, with 12 bases sitting between them. The CDR3 loop reads CASSPLGREAFF. The CDR3 DNA reads TGTGCCAGCAGCCCCCTTGGGCGAGAAGCTTTCTTT.

The rearrangement uses TRBV2 and TRBJ1-5, with unresolved D. Per germline, CDR1 SNHLY and CDR2 FYNNEI. CDR3 length: 16 amino acids. Trimming stripped 4 bases from V and 0 bases from J, with 13 bases between. The CDR3 DNA sequence: TGTGCCAGCAGTGGTGGGCACATTCATAGCAATCAGCCCCAGCATTTT. The encoded protein is CASSGGHIHSNQPQHF.

The rearrangement links TRBV12-5 to TRBJ1-1; no clear D gene. Germline CDR1 reads LGHNT; CDR2 reads FRNRAP. V was trimmed by 1 base and J by 3 bases, leaving 6 bases between them. The CDR3 runs to 13 residues. The CDR3 DNA is TGTGCTAGTGGTTTGGGGCAGTACACTGAAGCTTTCTTT. As protein: CASGLGQYTEAFF.

A word on this clone: A read error may produce the germline difference seen at one junction end. This chain links TRBV28 with TRBJ1-3, with D possibly being TRBD1 (6 bases). Germline CDR1 and CDR2: MDHEN and SYDVKM. This CDR3 has 13 amino acids. The CDR3 DNA reads TGTGCCAGCAGTTTACCCCTCCGGCACAGGGAGCATTTT. This translates into CASSLPLRHREHF.

This sequence joins TRBV6-5 and TRBJ2-3; D not certain. The CDR3 sequence is 11 residues long. From germline, CDR1 is MNHEY and CDR2 SVGAGI. The ends were cut back, 1 base at V and 6 bases at J, with 2 bases in the middle. DNA for the CDR3: TGTGCCAGCAGTTACTGGGATACGCAGTATTTT. Translation gives CASSYWDTQYF.

V and J are TRBV6-5 and TRBJ1-2; 7 positions match TRBD1. Germline V lookup: CDR1 MNHEY, CDR2 SVGAGI. The CDR3 is 13 amino acids. V shed 5 bases, J shed 4 bases, and the junction held 4 bases outside the gene matches. This CDR3 is CASSRTGAYGYTF. CDR3 bases: TGTGCCAGCAGTCGGACAGGTGCCTATGGCTACACCTTC.

The rearrangement uses TRBV11-3 and TRBJ1-5; the match to TRBD1 covers 7 bases. CDR1 and CDR2 from the germline V gene are SGHNT and YENEEA. This CDR3 is 16 amino acids long. V shed 2 bases and J 0 bases; nucleotides not matched to a gene: 4. The CDR3 sequence is CASSLTGAFSNQPQHF. For the CDR3, the DNA is TGTGCCAGCAGCTTAACAGGGGCCTTTAGCAATCAGCCCCAGCATTTT.

The V call is TRBV5-1, the J call TRBJ2-7; 11 bases align to TRBD1. V was clipped by 4 bases and J by 1 base; unmatched bases: 4. CDR1 and CDR2 (germline): SGHRS, YFSETQ. The CDR3 length is 15 residues. The CDR3 sequence is CASSPGQGGSYEQYF. The CDR3 DNA reads TGCGCCAGCAGCCCGGGACAGGGGGGGTCCTACGAGCAGTACTTC.

The rearrangement links TRBV11-1 to TRBJ1-1; D is unclear. The germline V gene encodes CDR1 SGHAT and CDR2 FQDESV (reference sequence). The CDR3 length is 13 residues. V lost 2 bases and J 2 bases, leaving 6 bases between the germline ends. The CDR3 DNA is TGTGCCAGCAGCTTAACGGACAACACTGAAGCTTTCTTT. Translation: CASSLTDNTEAFF.

The chain couples TRBV3-1 (or the pseudogene TRBV3-2) to TRBJ1-1; perhaps TRBD1 as D (5 bases). Germline CDR1 reads LGHDT; CDR2 reads YNNKEL (reference sequence). The CDR3 covers 13 residues. V lost 0 bases, J lost 9 bases, and 11 bases lay in between. CDR3 DNA sequence: TGTGCCAGCAGCCAAGAAGAGAACAGGAAAGCTTTCTTT. Amino acids: CASSQEENRKAFF.

The chain combines TRBV7-9 with TRBJ1-2; 10 bases map to TRBD1. Looked up from germline, CDR1 is SEHNR and CDR2 is FQNEAQ (reference sequence). The trim removed 1 base at V and 4 bases at J, leaving 12 bases unmatched. CDR3 length: 18 amino acids. CDR3 nucleotide sequence: TGTGCCAGCAGCTTAGAAATTCTGACAGGGGGCCTATTCTATGGCTACACCTTC. This translates into CASSLEILTGGLFYGYTF. The whole variable domain, filled in from reference TRBV7-9 and TRBJ1-2, reads DTGVSQNPRHKITKRGQNVTFRCDPISEHNRLYWYRQTLGQGPEFLTYFQNEAQLEKSRLLSDRFSAERPKGSFSTLEIQRTEQGDSAMYLCASSLEILTGGLFYGYTFGSGTRLTVV.

J is TRBJ2-7 and V is TRBV12-3 or TRBV12-4, with D unclear. This CDR3 comprises 12 residues. V was clipped by 6 bases and J by 0 bases, with 6 bases between them. CDR3 in amino acids: CASSPSSYEQYF. The CDR3 nucleotides read TGTGCCAGCAGCCCCAGCTCCTACGAGCAGTACTTC.

The genes are TRBV6-1 and TRBJ2-3; D may be TRBD2 (5 bases). The V end was cut by 2 bases, the J end by 7 bases, with 19 bases between. CDR3 length: 16 amino acids. The germline V gene encodes CDR1 MNHNS and CDR2 SASEGT. CDR3 DNA sequence: TGTGCCAGCAGTGAAAGCGGTAGCTTCCTTCGTTATACGCAGTATTTT. It encodes CASSESGSFLRYTQYF.

The V and J genes are TRBV30 and TRBJ2-7, with D possibly TRBD2 on 6 matching bases. V lost 0 bases, J lost 6 bases, and 12 bases lay in between. The CDR3 covers 13 residues. Germline values: CDR1 GTSNPN, CDR2 SVGIG (reference sequence). The CDR3 protein is CAWSVYGGPEQYF. The DNA for the CDR3 is TGTGCCTGGAGTGTTTACGGGGGACCCGAGCAGTACTTC.

The V and J genes are TRBV7-9 and TRBJ2-5; 9 bases match TRBD2. Germline CDR1 reads SEHNR; CDR2 reads FQNEAQ (reference sequence). V gave up 3 bases and J gave up 3 bases; unmatched junction bases: 5. The CDR3 contains 15 residues. DNA for the CDR3: TGTGCCAGCAGCTTGACGATAGCGGGAGAAGAGACCCAGTACTTC. This encodes CASSLTIAGEETQYF. Using reference TRBV7-9 and TRBJ2-5 for the parts outside the CDR3, the full variable domain is DTGVSQNPRHKITKRGQNVTFRCDPISEHNRLYWYRQTLGQGPEFLTYFQNEAQLEKSRLLSDRFSAERPKGSFSTLEIQRTEQGDSAMYLCASSLTIAGEETQYFGPGTRLLVL.

This rearrangement joins TRBV6-5 to TRBJ2-3; D unclear. V dropped 6 bases and J dropped 2 bases, with 6 bases sitting between them. Germline CDR1 reads MNHEY; CDR2 reads SVGAGI. This CDR3 is built from 12 residues. The CDR3 is CASSASTDTQYF. The CDR3, as DNA: TGTGCCAGCAGCGCCTCCACAGATACGCAGTATTTT.

The gene calls are TRBV19 and TRBJ1-5; TRBD1 might be the D (6 bases). This CDR3 has 14 amino acids. Trimming took off 7 bases at V and 7 bases at J, with 17 bases between the two ends. Germline V gives CDR1 LNHDA, CDR2 SQIVND (reference sequence). The CDR3 protein is CASTMSGALQPQHF. CDR3 bases: TGTGCCAGTACCATGTCGGGGGCTTTGCAGCCCCAGCATTTT.

V gene TRBV19 combines with J gene TRBJ1-6, with 11 bases matching TRBD1. The junction had 12 bases not matched to a gene; V was cut back by 5 bases and J by 9 bases. CDR1 and CDR2 (germline): LNHDA, SQIVND (reference sequence). The CDR3 sequence is 17 residues long. The CDR3 loop is CASSATGTGGPASPLHF. In DNA, the CDR3 is TGTGCCAGTAGTGCCACCGGGACAGGGGGACCCGCTTCACCCCTCCACTTT.

The genes are TRBV16 and TRBJ1-2, with D hard to call. Germline CDR1 reads KGHSY; CDR2 reads FQNENV. The CDR3 has 13 residues. Trimming shortened V by 2 bases and J by 2 bases, and 6 bases separated the two germline ends. CDR3: CASSQGPNYGYTF. The CDR3 DNA follows: TGTGCCAGCAGCCAAGGCCCCAACTATGGCTACACCTTC. The whole variable domain, remainder taken from reference TRBV16 and TRBJ1-2, is GEEVAQTPKHLVRGEGQKAKLYCAPIKGHSYVFWYQQVLKNEFKFLISFQNENVFDETGMPKERFSAKCLPNSPCSLEIQATKLEDSAVYFCASSQGPNYGYTFGSGTRLTVV.

This clone came up once. The chain uses TRBV19 and TRBJ1-6; D ambiguous. Germline lookup yields CDR1 LNHDA and CDR2 SQIVND (reference sequence). The V end was cut by 9 bases, the J end by 6 bases, with 6 bases between. This CDR3 region has 11 residues. The CDR3 sequence: CASNSNSPLHF. CDR3 bases: TGTGCCAGCAACAGTAATTCACCCCTCCACTTT.

V gene TRBV10-3 combines with J gene TRBJ2-5, with D maybe TRBD2 (6 bases). CDR3 length equals 14 residues. Germline V gives CDR1 ENHRY, CDR2 SYGVKD. Trimming removed 2 bases from V and 5 bases from J, with 12 bases in between. The CDR3 reads CAISEGGSGETQYF. CDR3 DNA sequence: TGTGCCATCAGTGAGGGAGGGAGCGGGGAGACCCAGTACTTC.

The chain recombines TRBV7-9 with TRBJ1-1, with TRBD1 as a possible D gene (6 bases). Germline CDR1 reads SEHNR; CDR2 reads FQNEAQ (reference sequence). This CDR3 is built from 16 residues. The ends were cut back, 5 bases at V and 2 bases at J, with 18 bases in the middle. The CDR3 DNA reads as TGTGCCAGCAGCCTCCGGGACACACCGACAAACACTGAAGCTTTCTTT. Its protein is CASSLRDTPTNTEAFF. The full variable domain, its missing parts supplied by reference TRBV7-9 and TRBJ1-1, is DTGVSQNPRHKITKRGQNVTFRCDPISEHNRLYWYRQTLGQGPEFLTYFQNEAQLEKSRLLSDRFSAERPKGSFSTLEIQRTEQGDSAMYLCASSLRDTPTNTEAFFGQGTRLTVV.

J is TRBJ2-5 and V is TRBV5-1; D possibly uses TRBD1 or TRBD2 (5 bases each). V lost 7 bases to trimming and J lost 2 bases, with 12 bases between them. This CDR3 region has 13 residues. Germline CDR1 SGHRS, CDR2 YFSETQ. CDR3 nucleotide sequence: TGCGCCAGCTCAGGGACGCCACAAGAGACCCAGTACTTC. This gives the protein CASSGTPQETQYF.

The rearrangement links TRBV27 to TRBJ2-7; 11 bases are a match to TRBD2. Per the germline V gene, CDR1 is MNHEY and CDR2 is SMNVEV (reference sequence). V lost 4 bases to trimming and J lost 2 bases; unmatched junction nucleotides: 4. This CDR3 has 15 amino acids. CDR3 coding DNA: TGTGCCAGCAGTTCCCCACTAGCGGGGGCCTACGAGCAGTACTTC. This codes for CASSSPLAGAYEQYF.

CDR3 nucleotides: TGTGCCAGCAGCCAGGGGACTAGCGGCCCCCACAATGAGCAGTTCTTC. It translates to CASSQGTSGPHNEQFF. The chain carries TRBV4-2 and TRBJ2-1; 11 nucleotides agree with TRBD2. Germline V lookup: CDR1 LGHNA, CDR2 YNFKEQ. The ends lost 3 bases at V and 5 bases at J; junction bases unmatched: 6. The CDR3 totals 16 residues.

The chain combines TRBV19 with TRBJ1-5; D is undetermined. The CDR3 is 15 amino acids. CDR1 and CDR2 (germline): LNHDA, SQIVND (reference sequence). Deletions cut 6 bases from V and 0 bases from J, with 12 bases between. DNA of the CDR3: TGTGCCAGTAGCAGCGGGATCGCTAGCAATCAGCCCCAGCATTTT. Its protein product is CASSSGIASNQPQHF.

J is TRBJ1-6 and V is TRBV27; D unresolved. There are 15 residues in the CDR3. V lost 3 bases and J lost 4, with 10 bases in between. Germline CDR1 is MNHEY and CDR2 is SMNVEV (reference sequence). This CDR3 reads CASSLLQAYNSPLHF. The CDR3 DNA reads TGTGCCAGCAGTTTGCTCCAGGCATATAATTCACCCCTCCACTTT.

This sequence joins TRBV5-8 and TRBJ1-3; maybe TRBD1 (6 bases). Germline CDR1 SGHTS, CDR2 YDEGEE. The V and J ends lost 4 bases and 0 bases respectively, with 17 bases between them. The CDR3 length is 17 residues. The CDR3 sequence is CASSLLTGAPSGNTIYF. CDR3 bases: TGTGCCAGCAGCCTTCTGACAGGAGCCCCCTCTGGAAACACCATATATTTT.

The chain couples TRBV6-1 to TRBJ1-4; D uncertain. The CDR3 length is 15 residues. In germline, CDR1 is MNHNS, CDR2 SASEGT. V gave up 3 bases and J gave up 7 bases, with 15 bases separating them. CDR3 coding DNA: TGTGCCAGCAGTGATGAGGGTCCCCTAAGTGAAAAACTGTTTTTT. Its translation: CASSDEGPLSEKLFF.